This TCR beta chain stems from a study of shared clonotypes between healthy human individuals. Study findings and constraints: Larger richness was generally estimated for naive than memory subsets.

The donors, healthy adults who were HIV-negative, had experienced no recent acute infections or vaccinations. Repertoires were generated with immunoSEQ multiplex PCR, while TCRdb's copy carries only in-frame clones and drops some. The sample yields about 2.3 million clones, less than 95% seen once. V lost 7 bases, J lost 2 bases, and 15 bases lay in between. The CDR3 extends over 14 amino acids. Points on this clone: Its antigen remains unknown.

Specimen: naive CD4+ T cells from PBMCs. Specified subset: CD45RA+ positively selected. This TCR came from a man aged 18 to 30 in good health. Some clones in this sample may be carry-over from other donors' samples. V and J are TRBV23-1 and TRBJ2-7; the D gene is possibly TRBD2 (5 bases). TRBV23-1 is an open reading frame whose function is uncertain. DNA for the CDR3: TGCGCCAGCATGAGGGCAGGTCATACCTACGAGCAGTACTTC. As protein: CASMRAGHTYEQYF.